This T cell receptor beta chain was sequenced in a study of PD-L1 blockade in urothelial cancer. Overall study context: Median blood clonality was around 0.074, with more than 75,000 unique TCRs. Findings and limits, study-wide: Below-median pretreatment blood TCR clonality was associated with improved progression-free and overall survival.

Time point specified: pretreatment peripheral blood. Repertoires were generated with immunoSEQ multiplex PCR, while TCRdb's copy carries only in-frame clones and drops some. The sample consists of around 63,000 clones, approximately 80% of them appearing once. This clone appeared a few times. Its antigen is undetermined. V lost 1 base, J lost 4 bases, and 6 bases stayed unmatched. Germline V gene lookup returns CDR1 LGHNA and CDR2 YNFKEQ. The CDR3 consists of 15 residues. The material sequenced was PBMCs, taken around atezolizumab (anti-PD-L1) treatment. The sequence was collected from a man between 65 and 80 years old with urothelial cancer. The chain combines TRBV4-2 with TRBJ2-7; the match to TRBD1 covers 8 bases. The CDR3, as DNA: TGTGCCAGCAGCCAAGTGGCGACAGGGGTATACGAGCAGTACTTC. It is translated as CASSQVATGVYEQYF.